These 27 T cell receptor beta chains originate from one sample sequenced in a study of T cells after yellow fever vaccination. TCRdb fed the 5' RACE reads into MiXCR, producing one record per CDR3 protein. The repertoire holds about 240,000 distinct CDR3 sequences, with 6.9% as singletons. The material was CD4+ T cells sorted from PBMCs, obtained 15 days after the yellow fever booster vaccination. Every receptor here comes from a man aged 30-40 years who received the YFV17D yellow fever vaccine.

This clonotype was seen a few times. The V call is TRBV5-1, the J call TRBJ2-3; D remains ambiguous. CDR3 length: 14 amino acids. The V end lost 0 bases, the J end lost 0 bases, and 5 bases lay between the germline ends. The germline gives CDR1 SGHRS, CDR2 YFSETQ. The CDR3 reads CASSLATSTDTQYF. CDR3 nucleotides: TGCGCCAGCAGCTTGGCAACGAGCACAGATACGCAGTATTTT.

This clonotype was detected a few times. CDR3 DNA sequence: TGTGCCAGTAGTATGACTAGCGGGGCCAATGAGCAGTTCTTC. Residues: CASSMTSGANEQFF. This rearrangement joins TRBV19 to TRBJ2-1; 11 positions match TRBD2. Germline V CDR1 and CDR2: LNHDA, SQIVND (reference sequence). The CDR3 extends over 14 amino acids. The V and J ends lost 3 bases and 6 bases, in that order; junction bases with no gene match: 1.

This clonotype was seen a single time. The chain recombines TRBV15 with TRBJ2-1, with D tentatively TRBD2 (5 bases). Per the germline V gene, CDR1 is LNHNV and CDR2 is YYDKDF (reference sequence). Trimming cost V 3 bases and J 6 bases, with 12 bases left between them. The CDR3 is 14 amino acids. The CDR3 sequence: CATSRGLTSNEQFF. In DNA, the CDR3 is TGTGCCACCAGCAGGGGGTTAACTAGCAATGAGCAGTTCTTC.

This clonotype was detected ten times or more. V and J are TRBV4-3 and TRBJ2-3; D gene ambiguous. The CDR3 loop spans 15 amino acids. V dropped 1 base and J dropped 1 base, with 9 bases sitting between them. In germline, CDR1 is LGHNA, CDR2 YSLEER. Here the CDR3 DNA reads TGCGCCAGCAGCCAAGGTAACAGAGGCACAGATACGCAGTATTTT. Amino acid sequence: CASSQGNRGTDTQYF.

Worth noting for this clonotype: One base away lies a much larger clone, so this may be a sequencing read error. The chain combines TRBV5-8 with TRBJ2-5, with D hard to call. The CDR3 contains 15 residues. Between the trimmed V and J ends, which lost 0 bases and 3 bases, there was a span of 12 bases. In germline, CDR1 is SGHTS, CDR2 YDEGEE. This CDR3 is CASSLGRFFKETQYF. CDR3 nucleotide sequence: TGTGCCAGCAGCTTGGGCAGGTTCTTTAAAGAGACCCAGTACTTC. The full variable domain, its missing parts supplied by reference TRBV5-8 and TRBJ2-5, is EAGVTQSPTHLIKTRGQQATLRCSPISGHTSVYWYQQALGLGLQFLLWYDEGEERNRGNFPPRFSGRQFPNYSSELNVNALELEDSALYLCASSLGRFFKETQYFGPGTRLLVL.

The J gene is TRBJ2-1, the V gene TRBV7-2; the D is unclear. The CDR3 has 10 amino acids. Germline V gives CDR1 SGHTA, CDR2 FQGNSA. Trimming removed 8 bases at V and 7 bases at J, with 6 bases between. CDR3 amino acids: CASGLNEQFF. The CDR3 coding sequence is TGTGCCAGCGGTCTAAATGAGCAGTTCTTC.

This clonotype has ten or more counts. CDR3 in amino acids: CASSTRLGYTGELFF. The CDR3 DNA reads TGTGCCAGCAGCACCCGACTAGGATACACCGGGGAGCTGTTTTTT. The genes are TRBV7-2 and TRBJ2-2, with D tentatively TRBD2 (6 bases). V gave up 5 bases and J gave up 3 bases, with 13 bases separating them. CDR3 size: 15 residues. CDR1 and CDR2 (germline): SGHTA, FQGNSA.

The rearrangement joins TRBV6-5 to TRBJ2-1, with 7 nucleotides matching TRBD2. Germline V gene data show CDR1 as MNHEY and CDR2 as SVGAGI. The CDR3 consists of 18 residues. V was pared by 7 bases and J by 8 bases, with 23 bases of the junction left unmatched. The DNA for the CDR3 is TGTGCCAGCACTTATAGATTTGGAGGGAGGGCCGGATCAGATGAGCAGTTCTTC. This gives the protein CASTYRFGGRAGSDEQFF.

The V gene is TRBV5-6, the J gene TRBJ1-6, with 8 bases identical to TRBD1. The CDR3 is 15 residues long. The trim removed 4 bases at V and 11 bases at J, leaving 11 bases unmatched. Looked up from germline, CDR1 is SGHDT and CDR2 is YYEEEE. The CDR3 region has the DNA TGTGCCAGCAGCCCGTCGGACAGGGAAGCGGCACCCCTCCACTTT. Translating gives CASSPSDREAAPLHF.

As to this clonotype: Given a much more abundant clone one base away, this may be a read error. The rearrangement joins TRBV6-6 to TRBJ2-7; D is unclear. CDR3 length: 13 residues. From germline, CDR1 is MNHNY and CDR2 SVGAGI (reference sequence). CDR3 loop: CASRKTGSYEQCF. DNA of the CDR3: TGTGCCAGTCGTAAGACTGGCTCCTACGAGCAGTGCTTC.

The sample holds a few counts of this clonotype. The rearrangement links TRBV30 to TRBJ2-5; TRBD2 might be the D (7 bases). The germline V gene has CDR1 GTSNPN and CDR2 SVGIG (reference sequence). This CDR3 has 16 amino acids. With 0 bases removed from V and 2 bases from J, the gap between germline ends came to 16 bases. CDR3 in amino acids: CAWSVLGGGKQETQYF. The CDR3 DNA follows: TGTGCCTGGAGTGTACTAGGGGGAGGGAAGCAAGAGACCCAGTACTTC.

The rearrangement uses TRBV28 and TRBJ2-5; the D is unclear. Germline CDR1 MDHEN, CDR2 SYDVKM. The CDR3 covers 10 residues. Trimming removed 10 bases at V and 2 bases at J, with 5 bases between. CDR3 DNA: TGTGCCACCCATCAAGAGACCCAGTACTTC. Residues: CATHQETQYF.

This clonotype has a single count. The rearrangement uses TRBV9 and TRBJ2-3; D possibly corresponds to TRBD2 (6 bases). V was pared by 3 bases and J by 1 base, with 9 bases between. Per germline, CDR1 SGDLS and CDR2 YYNGEE. The CDR3 has 14 residues. This CDR3 is CASSGPSGTDTQYF. DNA for the CDR3: TGTGCCAGCAGCGGGCCTAGCGGCACAGATACGCAGTATTTT.

This clonotype was seen more than once but under ten times. The chain is built from TRBV5-1 and TRBJ1-2; D is uncertain. The germline V and J ends were trimmed by 6 bases and 3 bases, with 9 bases remaining between them. Germline assignment: CDR1 SGHRS and CDR2 YFSETQ. The CDR3 covers 12 residues. This CDR3 is CASKPGDYGYTF. In DNA, the CDR3 is TGCGCCAGCAAACCCGGGGACTATGGCTACACCTTC.

This clonotype has a count of ten or more. The chain couples TRBV3-1 to TRBJ2-1; 8 positions agree with TRBD2. Trimming took 4 bases from V and 5 from J; bases not matched to a gene: 4. The CDR3 runs to 14 residues. Germline V gene lookup returns CDR1 LGHDT and CDR2 YNNKEL (reference sequence). The CDR3: CASSLGLADNEQFF. In DNA, the CDR3 is TGTGCCAGCAGCCTAGGACTAGCCGACAATGAGCAGTTCTTC.

This clonotype has only a few counts. This chain uses TRBV20-1 with TRBJ2-3; 9 positions agree with TRBD2. After removal of 5 bases from V and 0 bases from J, the junction contained 12 bases not matched to a gene. This CDR3 is 17 amino acids long. Germline CDR1 and CDR2: DFQATT and SNEGSKA (reference sequence). The CDR3 spells CSAPNPSGTSSTDTQYF. The CDR3 bases are TGCAGTGCTCCCAATCCTAGCGGGACTTCTAGCACAGATACGCAGTATTTT.

The table lists this clonotype with a few counts. DNA for the CDR3: TGCGCCAGCAGCCGGACGGGCTCAAGCGGGGAGCTGTTTTTT. Protein sequence: CASSRTGSSGELFF. The genes are TRBV5-1 and TRBJ2-2, with D unclear. Trimming removed 4 bases at V and 7 bases at J, with 14 bases between. CDR1 and CDR2 (germline): SGHRS, YFSETQ. The CDR3 has 14 amino acids.

This clonotype occurred a few times. The J gene is TRBJ2-7, the V gene TRBV5-1; 11 bases match TRBD2. Germline trimming cut 3 bases from V and 0 bases from J; bases unmatched to any gene: 8. The germline V gene has CDR1 SGHRS and CDR2 YFSETQ. This CDR3 is built from 17 residues. CDR3 loop: CASSSLITSGSSYEQYF. The CDR3, as DNA: TGCGCCAGCAGCTCGCTAATTACTAGCGGGAGCTCCTACGAGCAGTACTTC.

This chain links TRBV4-2 with TRBJ2-7; TRBD2 matches at 8 bases. The V segment lost 2 bases and the J segment 3 bases; nucleotides outside the gene matches: 9. Germline values: CDR1 LGHNA, CDR2 YNFKEQ. This CDR3 comprises 16 residues. The CDR3 nucleotides are TGTGCCAGCAGCCAATCTCCGGGACTAGACTACTACGAGCAGTACTTC. Residues: CASSQSPGLDYYEQYF.

This clonotype turned up a few times. This rearrangement joins TRBV19 to TRBJ2-6; D gene uncertain. Trimming removed 9 bases from V and 1 base from J, with 7 bases in between. Germline lookup yields CDR1 LNHDA and CDR2 SQIVND (reference sequence). The CDR3 has 13 residues. This CDR3 reads CASTRSGANVLTF. CDR3 nucleotide sequence: TGTGCCAGCACAAGATCTGGGGCCAACGTCCTGACTTTC.

This chain connects TRBV15 to TRBJ1-5; 7 positions match TRBD1. This CDR3 is built from 15 residues. Trimming at V came to 3 bases and at J to 0 bases, leaving 2 bases not matched to a gene. CDR1 is LNHNV, CDR2 YYDKDF, per germline (reference sequence). The CDR3 loop reads CATSSGQVSNQPQHF. Written as DNA, the CDR3 is TGTGCCACCAGCAGCGGACAGGTTAGCAATCAGCCCCAGCATTTT.

This clonotype was counted at least ten times. This chain uses TRBV18 with TRBJ2-1; possibly TRBD2 for D (6 bases). There are 15 residues in the CDR3. V lost 6 bases and J lost 4, with 16 bases in between. Germline lookup yields CDR1 KGHSH and CDR2 LQKENI. CDR3 protein: CASSPSETSYNEQFF. In nucleotides, the CDR3 is TGTGCCAGCTCCCCCTCGGAGACTAGTTACAATGAGCAGTTCTTC.

This clonotype has ten or more counts. V gene TRBV5-1 combines with J gene TRBJ2-7; perhaps TRBD2 as D (6 bases). CDR3 length: 13 amino acids. Germline CDR1 SGHRS, CDR2 YFSETQ. V lost 5 bases and J 6 bases, leaving 15 bases between the germline ends. CDR3 DNA sequence: TGCGCCAGCAGACTGAGGCGGGGTAGCGAGCAGTACTTC. Translating it yields CASRLRRGSEQYF.

The V call is TRBV7-9, the J call TRBJ2-1; no reliable D call. This CDR3 spans 14 amino acids. Germline assignment: CDR1 SEHNR and CDR2 FQNEAQ (reference sequence). Trimming removed 3 bases at V and 11 bases at J, with 17 bases between. In nucleotides, the CDR3 is TGTGCCAGCAGCTTGGACGAGTTAATACCTAAGCAGTTCTTC. The encoded protein is CASSLDELIPKQFF. The whole variable domain, remainder taken from reference TRBV7-9 and TRBJ2-1, is DTGVSQNPRHKITKRGQNVTFRCDPISEHNRLYWYRQTLGQGPEFLTYFQNEAQLEKSRLLSDRFSAERPKGSFSTLEIQRTEQGDSAMYLCASSLDELIPKQFFGPGTRLTVL.

This clonotype came up many times. The chain carries TRBV20-1 and TRBJ1-5; a possible D gene is TRBD1 (5 bases). CDR1 is DFQATT and CDR2 is SNEGSKA in the germline V gene (reference sequence). This CDR3 comprises 13 residues. V was shortened by 5 bases and J by 1 base, with 9 bases between the two germline ends. The DNA for the CDR3 is TGCAGTGCTCTCGGACACAGCAATCAGCCCCAGCATTTT. This encodes CSALGHSNQPQHF.

The chain has TRBV28 and TRBJ1-4; 7 nucleotides align to TRBD1. CDR3 length: 14 residues. Germline V CDR1 and CDR2: MDHEN, SYDVKM. V lost 7 bases, J lost 8 bases, and 10 bases stayed unmatched. CDR3 region: CASKQWGQKEKLFF. As DNA, the CDR3 is TGTGCCAGCAAACAGTGGGGACAGAAAGAAAAACTGTTTTTT.

The chain is built from TRBV30 and TRBJ1-2; tentatively, D is TRBD1 (6 bases). Trimming removed 0 bases at V and 4 bases at J, with 12 bases between. There are 14 residues in the CDR3. Looked up from germline, CDR1 is GTSNPN and CDR2 is SVGIG (reference sequence). The CDR3 bases are TGTGCCTGGAGTGTACAGGGCCTAGTCTATGGCTACACCTTC. This translates into CAWSVQGLVYGYTF.